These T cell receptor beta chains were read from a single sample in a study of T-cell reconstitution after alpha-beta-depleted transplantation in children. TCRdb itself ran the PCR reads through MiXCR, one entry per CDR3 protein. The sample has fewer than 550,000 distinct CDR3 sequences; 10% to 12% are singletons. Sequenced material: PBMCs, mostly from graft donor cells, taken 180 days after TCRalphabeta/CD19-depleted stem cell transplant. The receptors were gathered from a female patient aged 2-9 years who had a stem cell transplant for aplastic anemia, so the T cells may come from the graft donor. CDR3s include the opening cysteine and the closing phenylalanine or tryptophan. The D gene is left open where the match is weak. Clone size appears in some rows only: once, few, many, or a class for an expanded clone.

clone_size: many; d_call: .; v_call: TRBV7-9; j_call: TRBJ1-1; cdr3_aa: CASSGIGAFF; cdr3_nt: TGTGCCAGCAGCGGCATAGGCGCTTTCTTT
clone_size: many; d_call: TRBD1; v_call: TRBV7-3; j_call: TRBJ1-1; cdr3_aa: CASSLDREGTEAFF; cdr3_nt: TGTGCCAGCAGCCTGGACAGGGAAGGGACTGAAGCTTTCTTT
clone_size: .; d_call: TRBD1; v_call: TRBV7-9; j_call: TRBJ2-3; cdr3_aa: CASREGRDRGSTDTQYF; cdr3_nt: TGTGCCAGCAGAGAAGGTCGGGACAGGGGATCCACAGATACGCAGTATTTT
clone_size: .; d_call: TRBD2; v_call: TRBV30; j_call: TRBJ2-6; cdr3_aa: CAWSASGRISGANVLTF; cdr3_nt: TGTGCCTGGAGTGCTAGCGGGAGGATTTCTGGGGCCAACGTCCTGACTTTC
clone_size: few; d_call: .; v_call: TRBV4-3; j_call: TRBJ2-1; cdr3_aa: CASSQEATDNEQFF; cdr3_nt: TGCGCCAGCAGCCAAGAAGCGACAGACAATGAGCAGTTCTTC
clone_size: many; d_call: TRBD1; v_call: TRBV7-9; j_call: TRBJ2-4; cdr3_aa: CASSPPPTGDIQYF; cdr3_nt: TGTGCCAGCAGTCCCCCCCCCACAGGGGACATTCAGTACTTC
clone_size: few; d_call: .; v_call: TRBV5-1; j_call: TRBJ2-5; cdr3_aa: CASRYQLGPSETQYF; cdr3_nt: TGCGCCAGCAGGTATCAATTGGGGCCCTCTGAGACCCAGTACTTC
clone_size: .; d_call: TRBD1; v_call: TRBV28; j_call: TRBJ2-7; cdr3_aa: CASSTDRGEQYF; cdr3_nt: TGTGCCAGCAGTACCGACAGGGGCGAGCAGTACTTC
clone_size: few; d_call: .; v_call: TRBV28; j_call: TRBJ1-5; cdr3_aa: CASSRYRLSPFTSPYQPQHF; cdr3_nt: TGTGCCAGCAGCCGTTATCGCCTCTCCCCATTTACAAGTCCCTATCAGCCCCAGCATTTT
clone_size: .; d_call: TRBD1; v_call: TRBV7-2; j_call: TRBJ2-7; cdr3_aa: CASSLASGTGGYEQYF; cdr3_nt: TGTGCCAGCAGCTTAGCGTCCGGGACAGGGGGCTACGAGCAGTACTTC
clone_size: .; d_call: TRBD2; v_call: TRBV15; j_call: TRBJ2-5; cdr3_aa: CATSRAPRSGGETQYF; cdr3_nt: TGTGCCACCAGCAGAGCCCCCAGGTCGGGAGGGGAGACCCAGTACTTC
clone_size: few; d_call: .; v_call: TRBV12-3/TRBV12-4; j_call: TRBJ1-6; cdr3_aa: CASSEPGRSPLHF; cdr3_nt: TGTGCCAGCAGTGAACCGGGACGTTCACCCCTCCACTTT
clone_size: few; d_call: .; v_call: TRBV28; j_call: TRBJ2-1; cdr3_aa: CASTHAPLRRGGGQAYNEQFF; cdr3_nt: TGTGCCAGCACCCACGCCCCTCTGAGGCGCGGGGGCGGACAGGCTTACAATGAGCAGTTCTTC
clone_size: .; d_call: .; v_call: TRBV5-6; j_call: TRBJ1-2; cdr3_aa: CASSLAPGSDYGYTF; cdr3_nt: TGTGCCAGCAGCCTCGCTCCGGGGAGCGACTATGGCTACACCTTC
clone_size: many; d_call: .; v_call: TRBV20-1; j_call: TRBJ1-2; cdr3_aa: CSADIDSHPSPVYGYTF; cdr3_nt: TGCAGTGCCGACATCGACTCGCATCCTTCCCCCGTCTATGGCTACACCTTC
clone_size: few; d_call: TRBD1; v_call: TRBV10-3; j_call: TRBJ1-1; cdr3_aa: CAIRGQGVEGEAFF; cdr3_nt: TGTGCCATCAGGGGACAGGGGGTCGAAGGGGAAGCTTTCTTT
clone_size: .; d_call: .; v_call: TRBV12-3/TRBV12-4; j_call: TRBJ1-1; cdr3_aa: CASSLVPVNTEAFF; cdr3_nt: TGTGCCAGCAGTTTGGTCCCGGTGAACACTGAAGCTTTCTTT
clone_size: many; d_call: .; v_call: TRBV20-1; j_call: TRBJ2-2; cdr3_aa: CSARSRITGELFF; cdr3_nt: TGCAGTGCTAGGAGCAGGATCACCGGGGAGCTGTTTTTT
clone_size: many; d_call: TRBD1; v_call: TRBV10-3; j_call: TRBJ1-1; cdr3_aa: CATGTVNTEAFF; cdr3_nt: TGTGCCACCGGGACAGTGAACACTGAAGCTTTCTTT
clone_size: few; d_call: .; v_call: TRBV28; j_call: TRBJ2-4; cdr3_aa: CASSLGTGIQYF; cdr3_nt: TGTGCCAGCAGTTTAGGGACGGGCATTCAGTACTTC
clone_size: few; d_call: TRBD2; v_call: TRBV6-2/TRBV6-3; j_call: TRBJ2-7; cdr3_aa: CASSSTLAGPPVGEQYF; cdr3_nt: TGTGCCAGCAGTTCCACACTAGCGGGGCCCCCTGTTGGTGAGCAGTACTTC
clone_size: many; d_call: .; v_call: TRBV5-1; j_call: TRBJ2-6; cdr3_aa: CASSLEGAGANVLTF; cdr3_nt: TGCGCCAGCAGCTTGGAGGGGGCTGGGGCCAACGTCCTGACTTTC
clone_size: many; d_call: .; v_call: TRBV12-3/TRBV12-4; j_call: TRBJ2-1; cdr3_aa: CASSYSSSYNEQFF; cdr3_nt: TGTGCCAGCAGTTACTCTAGCTCCTACAATGAGCAGTTCTTC
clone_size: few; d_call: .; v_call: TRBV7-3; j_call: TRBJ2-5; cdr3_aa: CASSLLLGETQYF; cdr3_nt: TGTGCCAGCAGCCTTCTTTTGGGAGAGACCCAGTACTTC
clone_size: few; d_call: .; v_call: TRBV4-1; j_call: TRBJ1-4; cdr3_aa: CASSSTVSNEKLFF; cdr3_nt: TGCGCCAGCAGCTCAACAGTTAGTAATGAAAAACTGTTTTTT
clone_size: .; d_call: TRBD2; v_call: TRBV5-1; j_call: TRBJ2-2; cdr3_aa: CASSLGLAGAAGTGELFF; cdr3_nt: TGCGCCAGCAGCTTGGGACTAGCGGGAGCAGCAGGGACCGGGGAGCTGTTTTTT
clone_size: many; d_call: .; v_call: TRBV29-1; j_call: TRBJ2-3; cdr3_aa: CSVLVTVRTDTQYF; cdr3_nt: TGCAGCGTACTAGTGACGGTTCGAACAGATACGCAGTATTTT
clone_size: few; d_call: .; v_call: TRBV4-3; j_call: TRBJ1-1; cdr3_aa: CASSQEHPRSNTEAFF; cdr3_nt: TGCGCCAGCAGCCAAGAACACCCGAGGTCGAACACTGAAGCTTTCTTT
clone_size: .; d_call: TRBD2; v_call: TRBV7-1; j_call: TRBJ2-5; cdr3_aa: CASSSPSDPSGSAMAWQETQYF; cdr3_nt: TGTGCCAGCAGCTCCCCCTCTGATCCCAGCGGGAGTGCCATGGCTTGGCAAGAGACCCAGTACTTC
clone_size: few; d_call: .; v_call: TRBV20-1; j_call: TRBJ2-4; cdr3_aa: CSASDPRGRNIQYF; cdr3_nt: TGCAGTGCTAGTGACCCACGAGGGAGAAACATTCAGTACTTC
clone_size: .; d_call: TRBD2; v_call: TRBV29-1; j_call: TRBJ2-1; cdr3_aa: CSVGTSPYNEQFF; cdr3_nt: TGCAGCGTTGGGACTAGCCCCTACAATGAGCAGTTCTTC
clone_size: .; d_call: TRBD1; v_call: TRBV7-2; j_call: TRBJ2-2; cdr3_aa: CAGSLVAGTGITGELFF; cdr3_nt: TGTGCCGGCAGCTTAGTTGCCGGGACAGGGATCACCGGGGAGCTGTTTTTT
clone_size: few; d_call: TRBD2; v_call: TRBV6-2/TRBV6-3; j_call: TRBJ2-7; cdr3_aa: CASSYGRTRPYEQYF; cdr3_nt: TGTGCCAGCAGTTACGGTCGGACTAGACCCTACGAGCAGTACTTC
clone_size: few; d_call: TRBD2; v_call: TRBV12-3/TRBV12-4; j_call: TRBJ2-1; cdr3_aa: CASWTSGRFSYNEQFF; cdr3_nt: TGTGCCAGCTGGACTAGCGGGAGGTTCTCCTACAATGAGCAGTTCTTC
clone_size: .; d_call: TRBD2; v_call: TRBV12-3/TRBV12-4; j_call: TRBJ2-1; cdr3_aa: CASRSSGIYNEQFF; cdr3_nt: TGTGCCAGCAGGTCTAGCGGTATTTACAATGAGCAGTTCTTC
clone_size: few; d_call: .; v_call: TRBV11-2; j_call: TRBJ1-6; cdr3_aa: CASSHPGAGATPLHF; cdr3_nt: TGTGCCAGCAGCCATCCCGGGGCTGGGGCCACACCCCTCCACTTT
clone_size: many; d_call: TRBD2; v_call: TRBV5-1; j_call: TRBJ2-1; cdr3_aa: CASSLPSSGGYNEQFF; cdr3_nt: TGCGCCAGCAGCTTACCCTCTAGCGGGGGGTACAATGAGCAGTTCTTC
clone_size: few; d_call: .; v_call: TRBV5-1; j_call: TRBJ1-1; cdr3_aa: CASSFRDMNTEAFF; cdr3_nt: TGCGCCAGCAGCTTCCGGGACATGAACACTGAAGCTTTCTTT
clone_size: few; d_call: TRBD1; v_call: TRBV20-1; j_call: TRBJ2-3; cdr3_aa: CSARDLQPDRGLDTQYF; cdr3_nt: TGCAGTGCTAGAGATCTCCAACCGGACAGGGGGCTGGATACGCAGTATTTT
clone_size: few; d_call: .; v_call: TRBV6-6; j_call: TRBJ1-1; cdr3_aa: CASSYSPGTEAFF; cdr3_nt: TGTGCCAGCAGTTACTCTCCGGGTACTGAAGCTTTCTTT
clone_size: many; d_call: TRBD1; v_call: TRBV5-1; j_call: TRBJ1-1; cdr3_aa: CASSLNRGIMTEAFF; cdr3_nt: TGCGCCAGCAGCTTAAACAGGGGAATTATGACTGAAGCTTTCTTT
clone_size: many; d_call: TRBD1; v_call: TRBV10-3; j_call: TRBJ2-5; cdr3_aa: CAIRGTGQETQYF; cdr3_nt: TGTGCCATCAGGGGGACAGGCCAAGAGACCCAGTACTTC
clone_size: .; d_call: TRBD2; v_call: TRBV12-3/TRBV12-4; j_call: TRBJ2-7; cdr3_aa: CASSFRAGDEQYF; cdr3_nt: TGTGCCAGCAGTTTCCGGGCGGGGGACGAGCAGTACTTC
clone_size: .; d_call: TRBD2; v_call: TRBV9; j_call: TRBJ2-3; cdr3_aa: CASSVSSGGSTDTQYF; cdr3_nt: TGTGCCAGCAGCGTATCTAGCGGGGGCTCCACAGATACGCAGTATTTT
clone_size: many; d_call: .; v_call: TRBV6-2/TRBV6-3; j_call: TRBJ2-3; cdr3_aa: CASSYSASDYTDTQYF; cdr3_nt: TGTGCCAGCAGTTACAGTGCTAGCGACTACACAGATACGCAGTATTTT
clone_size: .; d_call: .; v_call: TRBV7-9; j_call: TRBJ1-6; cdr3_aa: CASSLLEGINSPLHF; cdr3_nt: TGTGCCAGCAGCTTACTGGAGGGAATCAATTCACCCCTCCACTTT
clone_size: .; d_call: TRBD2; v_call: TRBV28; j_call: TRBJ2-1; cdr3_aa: CASSSGPGLAADSYNEQFF; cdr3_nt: TGTGCCAGCAGTTCGGGTCCGGGACTAGCGGCCGACTCCTACAATGAGCAGTTCTTC
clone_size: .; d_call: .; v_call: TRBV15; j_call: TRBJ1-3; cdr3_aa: CATSRAPGRRNTIYF; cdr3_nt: TGTGCCACCAGCAGAGCTCCGGGACGGAGAAACACCATATATTTT
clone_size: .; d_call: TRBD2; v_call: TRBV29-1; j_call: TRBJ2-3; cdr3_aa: CSVDRLAVTDTQYF; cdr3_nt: TGCAGCGTTGATCGGCTAGCGGTGACAGATACGCAGTATTTT
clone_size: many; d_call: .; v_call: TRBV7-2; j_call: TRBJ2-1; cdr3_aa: CASSVDNEQFF; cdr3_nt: TGTGCCAGCAGCGTTGACAATGAGCAGTTCTTC
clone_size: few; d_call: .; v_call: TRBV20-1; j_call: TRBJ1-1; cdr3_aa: CLGQQNTEAFF; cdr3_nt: TGCCTTGGACAGCAGAACACTGAAGCTTTCTTT
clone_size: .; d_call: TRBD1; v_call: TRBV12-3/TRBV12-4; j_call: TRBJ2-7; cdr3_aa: CASSRDRGGEQYF; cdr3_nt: TGTGCCAGCAGTAGGGACAGGGGTGGCGAGCAGTACTTC
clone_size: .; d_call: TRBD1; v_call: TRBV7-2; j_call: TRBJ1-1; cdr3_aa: CASSTKGAWTEAFF; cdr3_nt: TGTGCCAGCAGCACAAAGGGGGCATGGACTGAAGCTTTCTTT
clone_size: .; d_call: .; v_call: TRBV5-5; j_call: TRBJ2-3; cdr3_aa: CASSRQGGGCTDTQYF; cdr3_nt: TGTGCCAGCAGCCGTCAGGGGGGAGGGTGCACAGATACGCAGTATTTT
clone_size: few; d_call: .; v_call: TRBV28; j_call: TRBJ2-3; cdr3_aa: CASSDLSGRTDTQYF; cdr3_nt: TGTGCCAGCAGTGACCTTAGCGGACGCACAGATACGCAGTATTTT
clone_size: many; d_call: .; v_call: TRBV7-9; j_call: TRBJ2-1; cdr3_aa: CASSLDGAYNEQFF; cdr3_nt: TGTGCCAGCAGCTTAGATGGAGCGTACAATGAGCAGTTCTTC
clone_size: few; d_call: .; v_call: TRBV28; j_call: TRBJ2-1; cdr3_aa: CASSFPGRGRDEQFF; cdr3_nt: TGTGCCAGCAGTTTTCCGGGACGGGGAAGGGATGAGCAGTTCTTC
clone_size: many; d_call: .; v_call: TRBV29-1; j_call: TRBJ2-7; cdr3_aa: CSASTPEGAYEQYF; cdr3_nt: TGCAGCGCCAGCACCCCGGAGGGGGCCTACGAGCAGTACTTC
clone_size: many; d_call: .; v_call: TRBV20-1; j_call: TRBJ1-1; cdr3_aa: CSATSDPLEVNTEAFF; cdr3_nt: TGCAGTGCTACCTCGGACCCCCTGGAGGTGAACACTGAAGCTTTCTTT